The clone carrying this T cell receptor (beta chain) was found a few times. The antigen remains undetermined. RNA transcripts served as the template for amplifying TCR beta CDR3 regions. First-round RT-PCR with HTBI primers amplified the TCR CDR3 region. TCRdb passed the multiplex PCR reads through MiXCR, listing each CDR3 protein once. Of roughly 350,000 distinct CDR3 sequences detected, 14% appear once; the ten largest clones hold around 19%. Fresh 10 ml peripheral blood yielded PBMCs. The sample originates from a study of T cells in Graves' hyperthyroidism and ophthalmopathy. Study results and limitations: Most thyroid clonotypes expanded above 0.001 were also detected in blood.

Germline values: CDR1 SGHNT, CDR2 YYREEE (reference sequence). V lost 0 bases and J lost 4, with 10 bases in between. CDR3 length: 14 amino acids. The sequence was collected from a woman aged 25-40 years with Graves' ophthalmopathy. Sequencing was carried out using blood. The chain couples TRBV5-4 to TRBJ2-5; possible D gene TRBD2, 6 bases. The CDR3 region has the DNA TGTGCCAGCAGCTTGGGGGCCGGGGGAGAGACCCAGTACTTC. Protein: CASSLGAGGETQYF.